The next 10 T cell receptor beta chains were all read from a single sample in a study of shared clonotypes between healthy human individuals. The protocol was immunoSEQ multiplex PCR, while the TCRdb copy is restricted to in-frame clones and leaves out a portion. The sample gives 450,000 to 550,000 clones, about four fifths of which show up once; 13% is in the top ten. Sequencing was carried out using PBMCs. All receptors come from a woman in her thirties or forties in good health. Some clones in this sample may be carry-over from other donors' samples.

CDR3 coding DNA: TGTGCCAGCAGCTTGTACGAGACTAGTCGCACAGATACGCAGTATTTT. Amino acid sequence: CASSLYETSRTDTQYF. This chain uses TRBV5-6 with TRBJ2-3; a weak D match, TRBD2 (6 bases). CDR3 length: 16 amino acids. Per germline, CDR1 SGHDT and CDR2 YYEEEE. Trimming pared 1 base from V and 1 base from J, leaving 13 bases between.

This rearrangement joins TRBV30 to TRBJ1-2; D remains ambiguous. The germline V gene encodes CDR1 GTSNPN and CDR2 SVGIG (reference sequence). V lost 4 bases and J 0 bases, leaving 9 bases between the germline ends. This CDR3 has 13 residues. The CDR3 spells CAWKILANYGYTF. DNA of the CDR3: TGTGCCTGGAAAATTCTCGCTAACTATGGCTACACCTTC.

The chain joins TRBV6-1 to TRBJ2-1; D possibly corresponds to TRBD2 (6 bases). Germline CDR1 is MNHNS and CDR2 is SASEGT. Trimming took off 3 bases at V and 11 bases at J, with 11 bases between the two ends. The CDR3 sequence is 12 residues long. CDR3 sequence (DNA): TGTGCCAGCAGTGAGGGGCTAGCGAAGCAGTTCTTC. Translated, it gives CASSEGLAKQFF.

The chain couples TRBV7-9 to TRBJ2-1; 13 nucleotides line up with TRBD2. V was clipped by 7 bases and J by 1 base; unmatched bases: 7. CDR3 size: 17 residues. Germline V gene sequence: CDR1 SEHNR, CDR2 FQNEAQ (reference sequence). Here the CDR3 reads CASTSGLAGESYNEQFF. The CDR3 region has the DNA TGTGCCAGCACCTCCGGACTAGCGGGAGAATCCTACAATGAGCAGTTCTTC.

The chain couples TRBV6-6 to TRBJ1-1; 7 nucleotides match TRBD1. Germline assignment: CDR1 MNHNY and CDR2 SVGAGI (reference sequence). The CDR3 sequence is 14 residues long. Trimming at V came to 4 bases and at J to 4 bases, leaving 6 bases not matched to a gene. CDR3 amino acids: CASSSQGVGTEAFF. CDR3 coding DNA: TGTGCCAGCAGTTCGCAGGGGGTCGGCACTGAAGCTTTCTTT.

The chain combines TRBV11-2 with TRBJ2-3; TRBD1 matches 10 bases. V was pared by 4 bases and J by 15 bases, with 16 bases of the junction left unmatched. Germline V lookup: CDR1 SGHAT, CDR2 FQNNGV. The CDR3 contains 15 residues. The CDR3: CASSSGRDRGRVRYF. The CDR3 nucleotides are TGTGCCAGCAGCTCCGGTCGGGACAGGGGCCGCGTTCGTTATTTT.

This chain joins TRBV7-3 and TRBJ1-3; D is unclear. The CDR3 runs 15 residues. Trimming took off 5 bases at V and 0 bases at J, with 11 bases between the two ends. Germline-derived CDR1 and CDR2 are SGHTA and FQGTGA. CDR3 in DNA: TGTGCCAGCAGCAAAGGCCGGGGCTCTGGAAACACCATATATTTT. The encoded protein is CASSKGRGSGNTIYF.

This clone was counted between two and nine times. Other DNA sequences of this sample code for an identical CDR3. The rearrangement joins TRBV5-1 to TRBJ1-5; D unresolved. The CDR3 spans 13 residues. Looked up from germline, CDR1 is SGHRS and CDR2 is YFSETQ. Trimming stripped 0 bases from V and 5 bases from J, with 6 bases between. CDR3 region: CASSLEVDQPQHF. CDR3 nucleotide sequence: TGCGCCAGCAGCTTGGAGGTGGATCAGCCCCAGCATTTT.

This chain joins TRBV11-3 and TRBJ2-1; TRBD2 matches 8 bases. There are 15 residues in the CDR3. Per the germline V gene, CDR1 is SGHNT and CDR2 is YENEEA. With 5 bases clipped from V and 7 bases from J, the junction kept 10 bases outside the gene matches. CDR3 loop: CASSPGWTSLNEQFF. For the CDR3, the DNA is TGTGCCAGCAGCCCCGGGTGGACTAGCCTGAATGAGCAGTTCTTC.

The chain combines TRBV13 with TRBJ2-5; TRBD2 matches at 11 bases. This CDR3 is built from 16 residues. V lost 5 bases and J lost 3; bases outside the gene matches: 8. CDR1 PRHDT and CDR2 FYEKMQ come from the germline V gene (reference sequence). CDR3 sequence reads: CASSKLAGESEETQYF. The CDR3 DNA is TGTGCCAGCAGCAAACTAGCGGGAGAAAGTGAAGAGACCCAGTACTTC. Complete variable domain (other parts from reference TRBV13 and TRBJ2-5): AAGVIQSPRHLIKEKRETATLKCYPIPRHDTVYWYQQGPGQDPQFLISFYEKMQSDKGSIPDRFSAQQFSDYHSELNMSSLELGDSALYFCASSKLAGESEETQYFGPGTRLLVL.